This TCR beta chain was observed in a study of technical replicates of blood from a handful of donors. Only in-frame clones appear in the TCRdb table, and some are missing; sequencing was by immunoSEQ multiplex PCR. Among around 85,000 clones listed, roughly 94% were seen once. The CDR3 totals 15 residues. V lost 5 bases and J 0 bases, leaving 14 bases between the germline ends. Germline CDR1 is SGHNT and CDR2 is YYREEE (reference sequence). This chain uses TRBV5-4 with TRBJ1-1; D not resolved. The sample was T cells isolated from PBMCs. The receptor comes from a human donor in good health. CDR3 DNA: TGTGCCAGCAGTCACCAGGCCTCCATGAACACTGAAGCTTTCTTT. It is translated as CASSHQASMNTEAFF.